This TCR beta chain stems from a study of identical twins. Carrying unique molecular identifiers, the cDNA also gained a universal primer site through template switching. TCRdb ran MiXCR on the 5' RACE reads and lists one entry per CDR3 protein. The sample yields about 890,000 distinct CDR3 sequences, about 12% seen once. With respect to this clonotype: Its antigen is still unknown.

Study-wide results and limits: Fewer insertions marked abundant cord blood beta clonotypes; young adult naive trended weakly, memory not at all. Out-of-frame alpha sequences common to twins were enriched for low generation probability.

These data were likewise used in another study, on yellow fever vaccine responses in identical twins.

The receptor's source is a woman aged 18-29 years in good health. Sequenced material: PBMCs.

The CDR3 here is CASSSPSGGPTLYNEQFF. CDR3 sequence (DNA): TGTGCCAGCAGTTCGCCTAGCGGGGGGCCCACCCTCTACAATGAGCAGTTCTTC. V usage is TRBV27 and J usage is TRBJ2-1; TRBD2 aligns across 11 bases. Germline CDR1 and CDR2: MNHEY and SMNVEV (reference sequence). The CDR3 consists of 18 residues. Unmatched junction bases numbered 11, after V lost 4 bases and J lost 3 bases.